This paragraph reports one T cell receptor beta chain. Its specificity is unknown. The length of the CDR3 is 16 residues. Germline CDR1 reads MNHNS; CDR2 reads SASEGT. This entry comes from a study of monozygotic twins with inflammatory bowel disease. General study findings and limits: Among patients, repertoires may have gained variability from differing immunosuppressive treatments.

With around 16 and 10 cycles respectively, two nested PCRs were carried out on TCRalpha and TCRbeta cDNA. Each CDR3 protein gets one entry in TCRdb, which reprocessed the 5' RACE reads and gives no DNA. The data show some 190,000 distinct CDR3 sequences, and the top ten clones hold more than 7.5%. Whole blood that had not undergone T cell sorting provided the isolated total RNA. This TCR derives from a human donor with ulcerative colitis or Crohn's disease, or a healthy co-twin of an affected twin (not recorded which). Sequenced sample: blood. The chain uses TRBV6-1 and TRBJ1-5; TCRdb returns TRBD1, unconfirmable since there is no DNA. The CDR3 spells CASSDGPGQGYRPQHF.